This T cell receptor (beta chain) was observed in a study of identical twins. TCRdb itself ran the 5' RACE reads through MiXCR, one entry per CDR3 protein. The sample carries roughly 1,500,000 distinct CDR3 sequences, around 33% recorded once. CDR1 and CDR2 (germline): SQVTM, ANQGSEA. This CDR3 is built from 11 residues. This clonotype showed up many times. This receptor was identified in a newborn girl in good health. The sample comprised cord blood. This chain connects TRBV29-1 to TRBJ2-5; D tentatively fits TRBD1 or TRBD2 (5 bases each). The DNA end is more similar to TRBJ2-7, so the J call may be wrong. The CDR3 DNA reads TGCAGCGGGGGCTTAAGCGGCGAGCAGTACTTC. Encoded protein: CSGGLSGEQYF.